This TCR beta chain was identified in a study of blood T cell repertoires in COVID-19. The wider study: The samples span acute and convalescent COVID-19 from the United States, Italy and Spain. Sample material is recorded as cDNA or gDNA derived from T cells, B-cell-depleted T cells, or PBMCs.

V was shortened by 1 base and J by 7 bases, with 12 bases between the two germline ends. From germline, CDR1 is MNHEY and CDR2 SMNVEV (reference sequence). The CDR3 has 14 residues. Under the authors' procedure: Quantification of nucleated cells was approximated via reference gene primer amplification. TCRdb's table, derived via immunoSEQ multiplex PCR, lists solely in-frame clones and lacks some. That table gives V, J and clone size, and the DNA gave D and trimming. The data show about 530,000 clones, approximately 91% seen once. V and J are TRBV27 and TRBJ2-3; the D gene is possibly TRBD2 (6 bases). Specimen: peripheral blood. This sequence was found in a woman in her forties or fifties with COVID-19, enrolled during active disease. Here the CDR3 reads CASSLYGGKNTQYF. The CDR3 coding sequence is TGTGCCAGCAGTTTATATGGCGGGAAAAATACGCAGTATTTT.